These 17 T cell receptor beta chains were sequenced from one sample in a study of blood T cells in healthy people across ages. A second 7 to 11 cycle PCR used barcoded and J-beta primers. From the 5' RACE reads, TCRdb called clonotypes with MiXCR, one entry per CDR3 protein. The sample holds more than 900,000 distinct CDR3 sequences, approximately 25% seen once. These data are also associated with another study on T cells of mothers and their children.

The sequencing input was blood. The receptors come from a girl aged 2 to 9 in good health.

This chain links TRBV7-2 with TRBJ2-3; the D is unclear. The CDR3 has 15 residues. Looked up from germline, CDR1 is SGHTA and CDR2 is FQGNSA. The V and J ends lost 1 base and 2 bases respectively, with 10 bases between them. The CDR3 DNA sequence: TGTGCCAGCAGCTTAGGCCAGAAGGTCACAGATACGCAGTATTTT. Its protein is CASSLGQKVTDTQYF.

The chain employs TRBV5-1 and TRBJ2-7; weak D call: TRBD1 (5 bases). This CDR3 is 17 amino acids long. Trimming removed 0 bases from V and 5 bases from J, with 21 bases in between. In germline, CDR1 is SGHRS, CDR2 YFSETQ. In DNA form, the CDR3 reads TGCGCCAGCAGCTTGGGAATACCCGGCCAGGGAAGGCACGAGCAGTACTTC. Residues: CASSLGIPGQGRHEQYF. Using reference TRBV5-1 and TRBJ2-7 for the parts outside the CDR3, the full variable domain is KAGVTQTPRYLIKTRGQQVTLSCSPISGHRSVSWYQQTPGQGLQFLFEYFSETQRNKGNFPGRFSGRQFSNSRSEMNVSTLELGDSALYLCASSLGIPGQGRHEQYFGPGTRLTVT.

As regards this clonotype: One end of the junction fails to match germline, which may point to a read error. The chain employs TRBV6-5 and TRBJ2-1, with D uncertain. This CDR3 has 14 residues. Per the germline V gene, CDR1 is MNHEY and CDR2 is SVGAGI. CDR3 DNA sequence: TGTGCCTGCAGGCCCTCCGAGAGATACAATGAGCAGTTCTTC. The encoded protein is CACRPSERYNEQFF.

The chain has TRBV7-8 and TRBJ2-5; TRBD2 matches at 11 bases. CDR1 SGHVS and CDR2 FQNEAQ come from the germline V gene. This CDR3 spans 16 amino acids. The J segment lost 1 base and the V segment lost 5 bases, leaving 6 bases of the junction unmatched. DNA of the CDR3: TGTGCCAGCAGCATCCGCCTAGCGGGGGGCCAAGAGACCCAGTACTTC. Translating it yields CASSIRLAGGQETQYF.

J is TRBJ2-3 and V is TRBV7-9, with D possibly being TRBD2 (6 bases). The CDR3 sequence is 14 residues long. Looked up from germline, CDR1 is SEHNR and CDR2 is FQNEAQ (reference sequence). The V end was cut by 7 bases, the J end by 1 base, with 12 bases between. CDR3 protein: CASTGGGGTDTQYF. The CDR3 nucleotides read TGTGCCAGCACCGGTGGCGGGGGCACAGATACGCAGTATTTT.

This clonotype has only a few counts. The rearrangement links TRBV12-3 or TRBV12-4 to TRBJ2-7; TRBD1 is a possible D gene (6 bases). The CDR3 extends over 13 amino acids. Trimming shortened V by 5 bases and J by 3 bases, and 11 bases separated the two germline ends. The CDR3 sequence: CASSIWGHYEQYF. The CDR3 DNA follows: TGTGCCAGCAGTATATGGGGGCACTACGAGCAGTACTTC.

This clonotype was seen repeatedly, ten times or more. The chain recombines TRBV5-5 with TRBJ2-5; D is possibly TRBD2 (6 bases). The J call is doubtful: the DNA matches TRBJ2-1 better. This CDR3 spans 15 amino acids. Germline V gene data show CDR1 as SGHKS and CDR2 as YYEKEE (reference sequence). CDR3: CASSFRLVGRVGQFF. CDR3 nucleotides: TGTGCCAGCAGCTTCCGACTAGTGGGGCGTGTGGGGCAGTTCTTC.

The V and J genes are TRBV27 and TRBJ2-3, with unresolved D. Germline CDR1 MNHEY, CDR2 SMNVEV (reference sequence). The CDR3 is 11 amino acids. The V gene lost 8 bases and the J gene lost 1 base, with 4 bases spanning the gap. CDR3 residues: CASWGTDTQYF. The CDR3, as DNA: TGTGCCAGCTGGGGCACAGATACGCAGTATTTT.

The sample holds a few counts of this clonotype. This chain joins TRBV20-1 and TRBJ2-5, with D perhaps TRBD2 (5 bases). The closer fit of TRBJ2-7 to the DNA end suggests the J call may be wrong. The germline V gene has CDR1 DFQATT and CDR2 SNEGSKA (reference sequence). The CDR3 sequence is 13 residues long. DNA of the CDR3: TGCAGTGCGATCCGGGATTCGCCCTACGAGCAGTACTTC. Protein: CSAIRDSPYEQYF.

This sequence joins TRBV18 and TRBJ2-5, with 11 bases lining up with TRBD2. TRBJ2-7 matches the DNA end more closely, so the J call is doubtful. Per germline, CDR1 KGHSH and CDR2 LQKENI. The CDR3 extends over 16 amino acids. In nucleotides, the CDR3 is TGTGCCAGCTCACCCACAACTAGCGGGGGACCCTACGAGCAGTACTTC. Amino acids: CASSPTTSGGPYEQYF.

This clonotype was seen only a few times. This chain joins TRBV5-1 and TRBJ2-2; 13 positions match TRBD2. In germline, CDR1 is SGHRS, CDR2 YFSETQ. V dropped 4 bases and J dropped 2; count of bases not matched to a gene: 5. The CDR3 has 17 residues. CDR3 nucleotides: TGCGCCAGCAGCCCGACTAGCGGGGGGCTAAACACCGGGGAGCTGTTTTTT. This gives the protein CASSPTSGGLNTGELFF.

The chain uses TRBV20-1 and TRBJ2-5; 7 bases map to TRBD2. The end of the DNA aligns better with TRBJ2-1, so the J call may be wrong. The CDR3 consists of 17 residues. The germline gives CDR1 DFQATT, CDR2 SNEGSKA (reference sequence). The CDR3 region has the DNA TGCAGTGCTCCACCGCGGTATGGGAGGGCCAACTTCGATGAGCAGTTCTTC. This encodes CSAPPRYGRANFDEQFF.

V and J are TRBV20-1 and TRBJ2-2, with 7 bases matching TRBD1. Unmatched junction bases numbered 15, after V lost 3 bases and J lost 5 bases. The CDR3 contains 17 residues. Germline values: CDR1 DFQATT, CDR2 SNEGSKA (reference sequence). DNA for the CDR3: TGCAGTGCTAGGGAAGCTTACAGGGGTTCAAAAACCGGGGAGCTGTTTTTT. This encodes CSAREAYRGSKTGELFF.

This rearrangement joins TRBV5-1 to TRBJ1-4; D gene uncertain. From germline, CDR1 is SGHRS and CDR2 YFSETQ. The CDR3 loop spans 15 amino acids. V dropped 4 bases and J dropped 7 bases, with 17 bases sitting between them. CDR3 loop: CASSGNGHAGEKLFF. DNA for the CDR3: TGCGCCAGCAGCGGGAACGGGCACGCGGGTGAAAAACTGTTTTTT.

This clonotype was counted between two and nine times. The chain carries TRBV5-1 and TRBJ1-1; 8 nucleotides line up with TRBD1. The CDR3 is 14 amino acids. CDR1 and CDR2 (germline): SGHRS, YFSETQ. With V trimmed by 3 bases and J by 3 bases, 4 bases remained unmatched. Written as DNA, the CDR3 is TGCGCCAGCAGCTCCAGACAGGGGCACACTGAAGCTTTCTTT. This codes for CASSSRQGHTEAFF.

The chain uses TRBV6-2 or TRBV6-3 and TRBJ2-7; 11 positions match TRBD1. CDR1 and CDR2 (germline): MNHEY, SVGEGT. V was clipped by 7 bases and J by 1 base; unmatched bases: 6. The CDR3 totals 15 residues. CDR3 nucleotide sequence: TGTGCCAGCAACAAGGACAGGGGGCTATCCTACGAGCAGTACTTC. The encoded protein is CASNKDRGLSYEQYF.

V and J are TRBV6-2 or TRBV6-3 and TRBJ2-1; the match to TRBD2 covers 8 bases. CDR1 is MNHEY and CDR2 is SVGEGT in the germline V gene. V lost 1 base, J lost 6 bases, and 11 bases stayed unmatched. The CDR3 extends over 17 amino acids. The CDR3 DNA follows: TGTGCCAGCAGTTACTTGGCTGGGCTAGCGGGTGTCAATGAGCAGTTCTTC. This sequence encodes CASSYLAGLAGVNEQFF.